This record concerns one TCR beta chain sequence. This specimen comes from a study of blood T cell repertoires in COVID-19. The CDR3 is made up of 13 amino acids. V shed 3 bases and J shed 2 bases, with 8 bases lying between them. CDR1 is MNHEY and CDR2 is SMNVEV in the germline V gene (reference sequence). Here immunoSEQ multiplex PCR was the method, and the copy in TCRdb shows in-frame clones only, minus some. The sample shows 390,000 or so clones, roughly nine tenths of them seen only once. The V gene is TRBV27, the J gene TRBJ2-7; D is undetermined. The sequenced sample consisted of peripheral blood. This clonotype originated in a woman in her 30s with COVID-19, enrolled during active disease. CDR3 bases: TGTGCCAGCAGTTTCTTCCCCCCCTACGAGCAGTACTTC. It is translated as CASSFFPPYEQYF.